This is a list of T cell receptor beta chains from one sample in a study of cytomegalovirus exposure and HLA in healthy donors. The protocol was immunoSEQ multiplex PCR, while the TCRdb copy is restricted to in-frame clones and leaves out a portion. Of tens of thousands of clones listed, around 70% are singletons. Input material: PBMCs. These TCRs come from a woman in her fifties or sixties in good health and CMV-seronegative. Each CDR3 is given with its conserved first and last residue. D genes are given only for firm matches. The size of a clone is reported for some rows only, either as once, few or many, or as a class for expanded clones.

DNA: TGTGCCTGGAGCGGGGAAGGTAGCCAGAGCTCCTACGAGCAGTACTTC; CDR3: CAWSGEGSQSSYEQYF; D: -; size: -; V: TRBV30; J: TRBJ2-7; length: 16
DNA: TGTGCCAGCAGCTTATGGGCTCCGATGAACACTGAAGCTTTCTTT; CDR3: CASSLWAPMNTEAFF; D: -; size: -; V: TRBV7-2; J: TRBJ1-1; length: 15
DNA: TGTGCCAGCAGCACAGGACAGAACACCGGGGAGCTGTTTTTT; CDR3: CASSTGQNTGELFF; D: -; size: -; V: TRBV7-9; J: TRBJ2-2; length: 14
DNA: TGCAGCGCCGCCCGAGGGCCAGGCGGCACTGAAGCTTTCTTT; CDR3: CSAARGPGGTEAFF; D: -; size: few; V: TRBV29-1; J: TRBJ1-1; length: 14
DNA: TGTGCCAGCAGCCGATCGGGGTCCAGCAATCAGCCCCAGCATTTT; CDR3: CASSRSGSSNQPQHF; D: -; size: -; V: TRBV5-6; J: TRBJ1-5; length: 15
DNA: TGTGCCAGCAGCTTACAGGGGGTGAACACTGAAGCTTTCTTT; CDR3: CASSLQGVNTEAFF; D: TRBD1; size: -; V: TRBV7-9; J: TRBJ1-1; length: 14
DNA: TGTGCCAGCAGCTTATTCCCCTCTACCGGGGCCGGGGAGCTGTTTTTT; CDR3: CASSLFPSTGAGELFF; D: -; size: -; V: TRBV7-9; J: TRBJ2-2; length: 16
DNA: TGTGCCAGCAGCCAAAACGTCTGGTTTGGGGCTAGCGGGAGGCCCTCCTACAATGAGCAGTTCTTC; CDR3: CASSQNVWFGASGRPSYNEQFF; D: TRBD2; size: -; V: TRBV14; J: TRBJ2-1; length: 22
DNA: TGTGCCTGCCAAGGGGGGGCCACAGATACGCAGTATTTT; CDR3: CACQGGATDTQYF; D: -; size: few; V: TRBV30; J: TRBJ2-3; length: 13
DNA: TGTGCCAGCAGCTTAGGGGCTGGGGCCAACGTCCTGACTTTC; CDR3: CASSLGAGANVLTF; D: -; size: once; V: TRBV5-5; J: TRBJ2-6; length: 14
DNA: TGCGCCAGAGAACGGGGAGTAAGGAATCAGCCCCAGCATTTT; CDR3: CARERGVRNQPQHF; D: -; size: -; V: TRBV10-2; J: TRBJ1-5; length: 14
DNA: TGTGCCAGCAGCTTTAGCGAACAGCCTTCTGGAAACACCATATATTTT; CDR3: CASSFSEQPSGNTIYF; D: -; size: -; V: TRBV9; J: TRBJ1-3; length: 16
DNA: TGTGCCAGCAGCCCGTGGCCAGCGGGGGAGCAGTACTTC; CDR3: CASSPWPAGEQYF; D: TRBD2; size: -; V: TRBV5-4; J: TRBJ2-7; length: 13
DNA: TGTGCCAGCAAAAGGGACACCTCTACCTACGAGCAGTACTTC; CDR3: CASKRDTSTYEQYF; D: -; size: -; V: TRBV6-6; J: TRBJ2-7; length: 14
DNA: TGTGCCAGCAGTTACTCCGACAGGGGGCGGGAGACCCAGTACTTC; CDR3: CASSYSDRGRETQYF; D: TRBD1; size: few; V: TRBV6-5; J: TRBJ2-5; length: 15
DNA: TGTGCCAGCCCTATTTCGTCGCCCGATTACCCTCATTCCTACGAGCAGTACTTC; CDR3: CASPISSPDYPHSYEQYF; D: -; size: -; V: TRBV19; J: TRBJ2-7; length: 18
DNA: TGTGCCAGCAGCCAAACCGGGGGGGGATTCACAGATACGCAGTATTTT; CDR3: CASSQTGGGFTDTQYF; D: TRBD2; size: few; V: TRBV4-2; J: TRBJ2-3; length: 16
DNA: TGCGCCAGCAGCCCCCTGGCCGCGGGGGGGACAGATACGCAGTATTTT; CDR3: CASSPLAAGGTDTQYF; D: TRBD2; size: once; V: TRBV5-1; J: TRBJ2-3; length: 16
DNA: TGTGCCAGCCTCTCAGCGGGAGATAGGGGGAATACGCAGTATTTT; CDR3: CASLSAGDRGNTQYF; D: TRBD2; size: once; V: TRBV6-1; J: TRBJ2-3; length: 15
DNA: TGCGCCAGCCTACCCCGCACAGATACGCAGTATTTT; CDR3: CASLPRTDTQYF; D: -; size: -; V: TRBV5-1; J: TRBJ2-3; length: 12
DNA: TGCGCCAGCAGTCGGGACAAAGAGACCCAGTACTTC; CDR3: CASSRDKETQYF; D: -; size: -; V: TRBV5-1; J: TRBJ2-5; length: 12